Detailed here is one T cell receptor (beta chain). No antigen is known for it. Method: immunoSEQ multiplex PCR; TCRdb's copy keeps in-frame clones and lacks some. The sample yields 90,000 to 130,000 clones, 93% seen once. The data were obtained in a study of graft-versus-host responses after intestinal transplantation. The input for sequencing was unstimulated CD8+ T cells sorted from spleen or lymph node cells, taken before intestinal transplant. The TCR was taken from a human donor who received an intestinal transplant.

The CDR3 DNA sequence: TGTGCCAGCAGCCAATGGGGCTTGGGCGCTGAAGCTTTCTTT. Translated, it gives CASSQWGLGAEAFF. This chain joins TRBV14 and TRBJ1-1; tentatively, D is TRBD1 (5 bases). This CDR3 spans 14 amino acids. The germline gives CDR1 SGHDN, CDR2 FVKESK. Trimming shortened V by 2 bases and J by 6 bases, and 13 bases separated the two germline ends.